This T cell receptor (beta chain) was found in a study of the immune and genomic landscape of osteosarcoma. Poor-prognosis osteosarcoma patients supplied post-treatment primary, local recurrence and metastasis tumor specimens. This CDR3 region has 9 residues. CDR1 is SGHVS and CDR2 is FQNEAQ in the germline V gene. About this clone itself: Its target is unknown. At one end the junction does not follow the germline gene, possibly because of a read error.

Study results and limitations: A few cases had one hyperexpanded dominant clone and under 100 clonotypes. Immune-hot C3 tumors showed higher but still low clonality than cold C1. Average productive clonality was under 0.095, with a maximum of roughly 0.3.

Some clones are missing from TCRdb's copy, which holds only in-frame ones; the method was immunoSEQ multiplex PCR. The sample records about 5,900 clones, approximately 70% being singletons. The TCR sequence derives from a human donor with osteosarcoma. What was sequenced was osteosarcoma tumor tissue from the lung. V is TRBV7-8 and J is TRBJ2-5; D remains ambiguous. The chain's CDR3 is CASSLVEDF. The CDR3 nucleotides read TGTGCCAGCAGCTTAGTCGAAGACTTC.